The clone carrying this T cell receptor (beta chain) was found many times. Its antigen is not identified. Individual cDNA molecules were tagged with unique molecular identifiers. TCRdb ran MiXCR on the 5' RACE reads and lists one entry per CDR3 protein. The sample holds about 30,000 distinct CDR3 sequences, roughly 3.9% seen once. This sample is drawn from a study of early T cells in non-severe SARS-CoV-2 infection. Study context: Chains stayed unpaired after sequencing of bulk RNA from unsorted whole blood. Study-wide results and limits: Missing private and CD4 specificities, VDJdb matching favored anti-spike CD8 responses.

Per the germline V gene, CDR1 is MNHNS and CDR2 is SASEGT. V gave up 4 bases and J gave up 1 base; unmatched junction bases: 5. The CDR3 is made up of 16 amino acids. The chain uses TRBV6-1 and TRBJ2-3; 10 nucleotides match TRBD2. The source material was whole blood. The TCR comes from an adult who was a healthcare worker with PCR-confirmed SARS-CoV-2 infection or an uninfected control (not recorded which). The CDR3, as DNA: TGTGCCAGCAGTGCGCATACTAGCGGGGGCACAGATACGCAGTATTTT. Its translation: CASSAHTSGGTDTQYF.